This T cell receptor (beta chain) appears in the sequencing data of a study of a mutant IDH1 vaccine in newly diagnosed glioma. Study context: Initiation of the vaccine course occurred 4-6 weeks after radiotherapy alone, or alongside temozolomide cycles.

This sample's time point: week 35, safety follow-up. Each dose delivered 300 ug of mutant IDH1 20-mer peptide subcutaneously with imiquimod. Sequencing used immunoSEQ multiplex PCR; TCRdb keeps in-frame clones, though not all of them. This sample has tens of thousands of clones, with 85% to 90% found just once. Points on this clone: The target antigen is unknown.

The clonotype comes from a man between 25 and 39 years old with glioma. The material was PBMCs, obtained from a glioma patient whose treatment included an IDH1 peptide vaccine.

CDR3 loop: CASSLGPAYGYTF. The CDR3 DNA reads as TGCGCCAGCAGTCTAGGACCCGCCTATGGCTACACCTTC. The chain combines TRBV5-1 with TRBJ1-2; no firm D call. Germline V gene lookup returns CDR1 SGHRS and CDR2 YFSETQ. The germline V and J ends were trimmed by 5 bases and 4 bases, with 12 bases remaining between them. This CDR3 is 13 amino acids long.